Listed below are T cell receptor beta chains from one sample, sequenced in a study of regulatory T cells in long-lasting Graves disease. In TCRdb, the multiplex PCR reads were re-called with MiXCR into one record per CDR3 protein. The data hold around 400,000 distinct CDR3 sequences, with 15% to 19% observed a single time. The material sequenced was peripheral blood mononuclear cells (PBMCs), taken at new diagnosis, from a patient treated with antithyroid drugs. The receptors here all came from a female donor with Graves disease. Each CDR3 is given with its conserved first and last residue. The D gene is left open where the match is weak. The listing skips clone size in some rows; elsewhere it reads once, few, many or a size class.

.,TRBD1,TRBV29-1,TRBJ1-5,TGCAGCGTTGAAGAAACAGGGGGTGATCAGCCCCAGCATTTT,CSVEETGGDQPQHF
many,.,TRBV3-1,TRBJ2-7,TGTGCCAGCAGCCAAGACAACAGGCGGTACTACGAGCAGTACTTC,CASSQDNRRYYEQYF
few,TRBD2,TRBV12-3/TRBV12-4,TRBJ2-3,TGTGCCAGCAGTCCGTATAGACTAGCCGCAGATACGCAGTATTTT,CASSPYRLAADTQYF
.,TRBD2,TRBV12-3/TRBV12-4,TRBJ2-2,TGTGCCAGCAGCCTCGGACTGGCGGGAGACGGCACCGGGGAGCTGTTTTTT,CASSLGLAGDGTGELFF
many,.,TRBV11-3,TRBJ2-3,TGTGCCAGCGGCAGGAGCACAGATACGCAGTATTTT,CASGRSTDTQYF
many,.,TRBV15,TRBJ1-1,TGTGCCACCAGCAGAGATCTTCAGAGGAATGGGAACACTGAAGCTTTCTTT,CATSRDLQRNGNTEAFF
many,.,TRBV11-2,TRBJ1-1,TGTGCCAGCAGCTTAGTGCACGTGAACACTGAAGCTTTCTTT,CASSLVHVNTEAFF
many,.,TRBV6-1,TRBJ2-1,TGTGCCAGCAGTGTAGGTACTAGCTCCTACAATGAGCAGTTCTTC,CASSVGTSSYNEQFF
many,.,TRBV7-9,TRBJ2-3,TGTGCCATCCCCGGGCCCCGGGCAGATACGCAGTATTTT,CAIPGPRADTQYF
many,.,TRBV7-2,TRBJ1-4,TGTGCCAGCAGCCAAAGCGGGCAGCCTAATGAAAAACTGTTTTTT,CASSQSGQPNEKLFF
few,TRBD2,TRBV9,TRBJ2-1,TGTGCCAGCAGCGTAGGGACTAGCGGGATCTACAATGAGCAGTTCTTC,CASSVGTSGIYNEQFF
many,.,TRBV29-1,TRBJ2-7,TGCAGCGTTGAATTTACCCCCTACGAGCAGTACTTC,CSVEFTPYEQYF
.,.,TRBV20-1,TRBJ2-3,TGCAGTGCTAGGGGGCCAGGGTCCCCCAATCAGCCCCAGTATTTT,CSARGPGSPNQPQYF
few,TRBD1,TRBV4-2,TRBJ2-3,TGTGCCAGCAGCCAACTCACCGGGACAGGGCCAGATACGCAGTATTTT,CASSQLTGTGPDTQYF
few,.,TRBV6-1,TRBJ1-4,TGTGCCAGCAGGACCGCGGTAGTGGGGGGGGGGTTTAATGAAAAACTGTTTTTT,CASRTAVVGGGFNEKLFF
.,TRBD2,TRBV30,TRBJ2-3,TGTGCCTGGAGTGGACTAGCGGGAGATGGAGATACGCAGTATTTT,CAWSGLAGDGDTQYF
many,.,TRBV30,TRBJ2-7,TGTGCCTGGAGCGGAGCCCCTGACACCTACGAGCAGTACTTC,CAWSGAPDTYEQYF
many,TRBD2,TRBV30,TRBJ2-3,TGTGCCTGGAACGGGAGGACCTCCTCTAGCACAGATACGCAGTATTTT,CAWNGRTSSSTDTQYF
.,.,TRBV2,TRBJ2-3,TGTGCCCAACGTAGCGGTACAGATACGCAGTATTTT,CAQRSGTDTQYF
.,TRBD2,TRBV20-1,TRBJ2-7,TGCAGTGCTAGACTGGCGGGAGGGAGCGAGCAGTACTTC,CSARLAGGSEQYF
many,.,TRBV7-2,TRBJ2-2,TGTGCCAGCAGCTTAGCAAGCGCCGGGGAGCTGTTTTTT,CASSLASAGELFF
few,TRBD2,TRBV10-1,TRBJ2-3,TGCGCCAGCAGCTCACGCGGGAGTAGGTTGGATACGCAGTATTTT,CASSSRGSRLDTQYF
many,.,TRBV5-1,TRBJ1-1,TGCGCCAGCAGCTTGGACGCAGTAAGGCCCATGAACACTGAAGCTTTCTTT,CASSLDAVRPMNTEAFF
many,TRBD1,TRBV12-3/TRBV12-4,TRBJ2-1,TGTGCCAGCAGCGATAGACAGGGTCGGATAGGTTACAATGAGCAGTTCTTC,CASSDRQGRIGYNEQFF
many,.,TRBV24-1,TRBJ2-2,TGTGCCACCAGTGCACAGGGTCGGGACACCGGGGAGCTGTTTTTT,CATSAQGRDTGELFF
.,.,TRBV10-3,TRBJ1-1,TGTGCCATCAGTGAGGAGGGCACTAGGGCTTTCTTT,CAISEEGTRAFF
many,TRBD2,TRBV6-5,TRBJ2-1,TGTGCCAGCAGTTACTCGACTAGCGGGAGTCACGACATCATCTCCTACAATGAGCAGTTCTTC,CASSYSTSGSHDIISYNEQFF
many,.,TRBV30,TRBJ2-5,TGTGCCTGGAGTCGGGGGGAGACCCAGTACTTC,CAWSRGETQYF
many,TRBD1,TRBV27,TRBJ1-6,TGTGCCAGCAGGCGATCGGACAGGGATTTTTCACCCCTCCACTTT,CASRRSDRDFSPLHF
many,.,TRBV15,TRBJ1-1,TGTGCCACCAGCAAGAGGGGGGGCGCTTTCACTGAAGCTTTCTTT,CATSKRGGAFTEAFF
many,.,TRBV7-9,TRBJ1-1,TGTGCCACCAACCCCGCGGGCTTTTCCGAGAACACTGAAGCTTTCTTT,CATNPAGFSENTEAFF
many,.,TRBV7-2,TRBJ2-5,TGTGCCAGCAGCGAAGGATACCAAGAGACCCAGTACTTC,CASSEGYQETQYF
.,.,TRBV27,TRBJ1-6,TGTGCCAGCAGTTTATCGTTTCGAATTAATTCACCCCTCCACTTT,CASSLSFRINSPLHF
many,TRBD1,TRBV30,TRBJ1-1,TGTGCCTGGACCCTACAGGGGGCATCTTTCTTT,CAWTLQGASFF
many,TRBD2,TRBV7-8,TRBJ2-7,TGTGCCAGCAGGGGGACTAGCGGGAGGTTCCACGAGCAGTACTTC,CASRGTSGRFHEQYF
many,.,TRBV7-3,TRBJ2-5,TGTGCCAGCAGCTTAAAACCTGGGGTTCAAGAGACCCAGTACTTC,CASSLKPGVQETQYF
many,TRBD1,TRBV20-1,TRBJ1-2,TGCAGTGCTAGAGATCGGGACAGGGGGCGACCCGATAACTATGGCTACACCTTC,CSARDRDRGRPDNYGYTF
few,.,TRBV28,TRBJ2-7,TGTGCCAGCAGTTTAGGGAGGTTAATCTCCTACGAGCAGTACTTC,CASSLGRLISYEQYF
.,.,TRBV29-1,TRBJ2-7,TGCAGCGTAATCAACAGGGAGTACGAGCAGTACTTC,CSVINREYEQYF
.,TRBD2,TRBV18,TRBJ2-7,TGTGCCAGCCGGCCTAGCGGGAGGGTCTACGAGCAGTACTTC,CASRPSGRVYEQYF
many,.,TRBV20-1,TRBJ2-1,TGCAGTGCTAGAGATGCAGGGTACAATGAGCAGTTCTTC,CSARDAGYNEQFF
many,.,TRBV12-3/TRBV12-4,TRBJ1-1,TGTGCCAGCAGTCATGGTGGGACGATGAACACTGAAGCTTTCTTT,CASSHGGTMNTEAFF
.,TRBD1,TRBV7-2,TRBJ1-5,TGTGCCTGCTCTGGGGACGGGACAGGGGTTGTTCAGCCCCAGCATTTT,CACSGDGTGVVQPQHF
few,.,TRBV6-5,TRBJ1-5,TGTGCCAGCAGTTACTCCATCAAACAGCCCCAGCATTTT,CASSYSIKQPQHF
.,.,TRBV5-1,TRBJ2-7,TGCGCCAGCAGCTTGGACACTACATACGAGCAGTACTTC,CASSLDTTYEQYF
many,TRBD2,TRBV24-1,TRBJ2-1,TGTGCCACCAGTGGTCGGTCAGCGACAGGGGCTGGACTAGCGGGAGGGCCTCTATACAATGAGCAGTTCTTC,CATSGRSATGAGLAGGPLYNEQFF
many,TRBD2,TRBV5-1,TRBJ2-7,TGCGCCAGCAGCTTGGAACGGGAGGTCTACGAGCAGTACTTC,CASSLEREVYEQYF
many,.,TRBV4-3,TRBJ1-4,TGCGCCAGCAGTTACACATCAACTAATGAAAAACTGTTTTTT,CASSYTSTNEKLFF